Following are 22 T cell receptor beta chains from one sample sequenced in a study of blood T cells in healthy people across ages. For the second PCR, which ran for about 6 to 11 cycles, a sample-barcoded 5' primer and a J-beta primer mix were used. TCRdb analysed the 5' RACE reads with MiXCR anew, one entry per CDR3 protein. The table has about 670,000 distinct CDR3 sequences, approximately 40% seen once. Specimen: blood. The receptors were gathered from a man of 80 years or more in good health.

CDR3: CASSPVGGFPDTQYF. The CDR3 DNA follows: TGTGCCAGCAGCCCAGTAGGGGGATTCCCGGATACGCAGTATTTT. The chain uses TRBV7-6 and TRBJ2-3; a weak D match, TRBD1 (6 bases). The CDR3 covers 15 residues. Trimming removed 5 bases at V and 6 bases at J, with 18 bases between. The germline gives CDR1 SGHVS, CDR2 FNYEAQ.

The J gene is TRBJ2-3, the V gene TRBV21-1. TRBV21-1 is listed as a pseudogene. The CDR3 sequence is 16 residues long. The CDR3 loop is CASAKGQRTSDDTQYF. In nucleotides, the CDR3 is TGTGCCAGCGCCAAAGGCCAGCGAACGTCGGATGATACGCAGTATTTT.

This chain connects TRBV11-2 to TRBJ2-7; no firm D call. In germline, CDR1 is SGHAT, CDR2 FQNNGV. Trimming pared 3 bases from V and 2 bases from J, leaving 8 bases between. The CDR3 has 13 amino acids. CDR3 nucleotide sequence: TGTGCCAGCAGCTTCCTACAAACCTACGAGCAGTACTTC. Translation: CASSFLQTYEQYF.

The genes are TRBV5-5 and TRBJ1-5; D remains unclear. There are 13 residues in the CDR3. Germline lookup yields CDR1 SGHKS and CDR2 YYEKEE (reference sequence). V was pared by 2 bases and J by 4 bases, with 7 bases between. CDR3 sequence reads: CASSFNRNQPQHF. DNA for the CDR3: TGTGCCAGCAGCTTTAACAGAAATCAGCCCCAGCATTTT.

The V gene is TRBV7-2, the J gene TRBJ2-3; 7 nucleotides agree with TRBD1. Germline assignment: CDR1 SGHTA and CDR2 FQGNSA. CDR3 length equals 16 residues. The ends lost 0 bases at V and 6 bases at J; junction bases unmatched: 9. The CDR3 reads CASSLAGIQGMDTQYF. DNA of the CDR3: TGTGCCAGCAGCTTAGCGGGCATACAGGGGATGGATACGCAGTATTTT.

This clonotype was seen a few times. A read error is possible here, since a much larger clone lies one base away. This chain links TRBV18 with TRBJ2-1; 12 bases line up with TRBD2. Matching the DNA end better, TRBJ2-7 makes the J call doubtful. The length of the CDR3 is 15 residues. Germline-derived CDR1 and CDR2 are KGHSH and LQKENI. Here the CDR3 DNA reads TGTGCCAGCTCACAACTAGCGGGGGGTCGAAATGAGCAGTACTTC. This encodes CASSQLAGGRNEQYF.

This clonotype was counted only a few times. This chain connects TRBV29-1 to TRBJ2-3; D gene uncertain. Germline V gene data show CDR1 as SQVTM and CDR2 as ANQGSEA. V shed 4 bases and J shed 2 bases, with 13 bases lying between them. This CDR3 has 14 amino acids. The CDR3 reads CSVGRWGFTDTQYF. The CDR3 DNA follows: TGCAGCGTTGGGCGTTGGGGATTCACAGATACGCAGTATTTT.

CDR3 sequence: CASTRDLQGDTQYF. The CDR3, as DNA: TGTGCCAGCACCAGGGACTTGCAAGGAGATACGCAGTATTTT. The chain is built from TRBV11-2 and TRBJ2-3; possibly TRBD2 for D (6 bases). The CDR3 runs 14 residues. Trimming stripped 7 bases from V and 5 bases from J, with 16 bases between. Germline CDR1 reads SGHAT; CDR2 reads FQNNGV.

The V gene is TRBV20-1, the J gene TRBJ2-5, with TRBD1 identical over 9 bases. The end of the DNA fits TRBJ2-7 better, so the J call may be wrong. Germline V lookup: CDR1 DFQATT, CDR2 SNEGSKA (reference sequence). This CDR3 is built from 15 residues. Here the CDR3 reads CSGDRVRSAHCEQYF. Written as DNA, the CDR3 is TGCAGTGGGGACAGGGTCAGATCTGCCCACTGCGAGCAGTACTTC.

This clonotype was counted between two and nine times. The chain carries TRBV7-4 and TRBJ1-2, with a weak D call TRBD1 (6 bases). The CDR3 runs 13 residues. V lost 10 bases to trimming and J lost 2 bases, with 14 bases between them. In germline, CDR1 is SGHVT, CDR2 SQSDAQ. CDR3 sequence (DNA): TGTGCCAATAGGAAGGGGGGCAACTATGGCTACACCTTC. Its protein is CANRKGGNYGYTF.

The rearrangement joins TRBV14 to TRBJ2-5, with 10 bases aligning to TRBD2. V was clipped by 3 bases and J by 1 base; unmatched bases: 5. Germline V lookup: CDR1 SGHDN, CDR2 FVKESK. The CDR3 has 16 residues. This chain's CDR3 is CASSQGIAGGQETQYF. DNA for the CDR3: TGTGCCAGCAGCCAGGGGATAGCGGGAGGCCAAGAGACCCAGTACTTC.

This clonotype has only a few counts. The CDR3 spells CASSPTRNTDTQYF. The CDR3 DNA follows: TGTGCCAGCAGCCCGACTAGGAATACAGATACGCAGTATTTT. This chain links TRBV7-2 with TRBJ2-3; D is possibly TRBD2 (6 bases). Trimming shortened V by 5 bases and J by 3 bases, and 12 bases separated the two germline ends. Germline-derived CDR1 and CDR2 are SGHTA and FQGNSA. The CDR3 loop spans 14 amino acids. Looking up the rest from reference TRBV7-2 and TRBJ2-3 gives the full variable domain: GAGVSQSPSNKVTEKGKDVELRCDPISGHTALYWYRQSLGQGLEFLIYFQGNSAPDKSGLPSDRFSAERTGGSVSTLTIQRTQQEDSAVYLCASSPTRNTDTQYFGPGTRLTVL.

This chain links TRBV6-6 with TRBJ2-3; perhaps D is TRBD1 or TRBD2 (5 bases each). Per germline, CDR1 MNHNY and CDR2 SVGAGI (reference sequence). Trimming pared 7 bases from V and 3 bases from J, leaving 14 bases between. The CDR3 length is 14 residues. The chain's CDR3 is CASTRDRNTDTQYF. The CDR3 DNA is TGTGCCAGCACCCGGGACCGAAATACAGATACGCAGTATTTT.

This clonotype appeared a single time. The rearrangement links TRBV5-1 to TRBJ1-2; D gene unclear. The CDR3 covers 14 residues. CDR1 SGHRS and CDR2 YFSETQ come from the germline V gene. With 6 bases removed from V and 6 bases from J, the gap between germline ends came to 18 bases. For the CDR3, the DNA is TGCGCCAGCATTACGGACCTTCCTGGGGATGGCTACACCTTC. Translating gives CASITDLPGDGYTF.

As concerns this clonotype: This may arise from a read error, as a much more abundant clone is one base away. The chain links TRBV5-1 to TRBJ2-1; D call uncertain. Germline V gene sequence: CDR1 SGHRS, CDR2 YFSETQ. Trimming pared 2 bases from V and 13 bases from J, leaving 19 bases between. The CDR3 is made up of 14 amino acids. The CDR3 region has the DNA TGCGCCAGCAGCTTTTCGGGCGGTCAAGAGACCCAGTTCTTC. This gives the protein CASSFSGGQETQFF.

Concerning this clonotype itself: A much larger clone differs by one base, so this may be a read error. V usage is TRBV2 and J usage is TRBJ2-3; a weak D match, TRBD1 (6 bases). The V end lost 8 bases, the J end lost 6 bases, and 18 bases lay between the germline ends. The CDR3 consists of 14 residues. Per germline, CDR1 SNHLY and CDR2 FYNNEI. CDR3 protein: CASYRAQGTDTQYF. The CDR3 region has the DNA TGTGCCAGCTACAGGGCCCAAGGAACTGATACGCAGTATTTT.

The genes are TRBV2 and TRBJ1-1, with D perhaps matching TRBD1 (5 bases). The CDR3 runs 14 residues. Germline values: CDR1 SNHLY, CDR2 FYNNEI. Trimming left V 8 bases short and J 4 bases short, with 17 bases between. As DNA, the CDR3 is TGTGCCAGCCGACGGGACGCAGTAGGCACTGAAGCTTTCTTT. This encodes CASRRDAVGTEAFF. The complete variable domain, with remaining parts taken from reference TRBV2 and TRBJ1-1, reads EPEVTQTPSHQVTQMGQEVILRCVPISNHLYFYWYRQILGQKVEFLVSFYNNEISEKSEIFDDQFSVERPDGSNFTLKIRSTKLEDSAMYFCASRRDAVGTEAFFGQGTRLTVV.

This clonotype is a singleton in its sample. V usage is TRBV12-5 and J usage is TRBJ2-5, with a possible D match to TRBD2 (6 bases). Germline CDR1 and CDR2: LGHNT and FRNRAP. V lost 0 bases to trimming and J lost 7 bases, with 15 bases between them. This CDR3 region has 15 residues. CDR3 loop: CASGLVQAGPATQYF. CDR3 DNA sequence: TGTGCTAGTGGTTTGGTACAGGCGGGGCCAGCGACCCAGTACTTC.

This clonotype was seen a few times. This chain uses TRBV12-3 or TRBV12-4 with TRBJ2-5, with 7 bases lining up with TRBD1. Trimming removed 8 bases from V and 5 bases from J; junction bases left unmatched: 14. The CDR3 spans 15 residues. DNA of the CDR3: TGTGCCAGCCATGATGGACAGGTTGGGCGGGAGACCCAGTACTTC. The encoded protein is CASHDGQVGRETQYF.

This clonotype was detected ten times or more. The chain carries TRBV28 and TRBJ2-2; D not certain. There are 11 residues in the CDR3. The V and J ends lost 4 bases and 6 bases respectively, with 3 bases between them. Germline CDR1 and CDR2: MDHEN and SYDVKM. This CDR3 is CASSYPGELFF. The CDR3 coding sequence is TGTGCCAGCAGTTACCCCGGGGAGCTGTTTTTT.

A remark on this clonotype: This may come from a read error, since a much larger clone is one base off. The rearrangement links TRBV29-1 to TRBJ2-3, with D perhaps matching TRBD2 (6 bases). The CDR3 is made up of 14 amino acids. The germline V gene has CDR1 SQVTM and CDR2 ANQGSEA. V was cut by 4 bases and J by 1 base, with 12 bases left in between. Written as DNA, the CDR3 is TGCAGCGTTGTTATGGCGGGGCGCACAGATACGCAGTATTTT. Its translation: CSVVMAGRTDTQYF.

The rearrangement links TRBV6-2 or TRBV6-3 to TRBJ2-5; no clear D. The CDR3 loop spans 15 amino acids. Germline CDR1 MNHEY, CDR2 SVGEGT. The V end was cut by 2 bases, the J end by 7 bases, with 17 bases between. The CDR3 reads CASSYDTARSGTQYF. The CDR3 region has the DNA TGTGCCAGCAGTTACGATACAGCACGTAGTGGGACCCAGTACTTC.